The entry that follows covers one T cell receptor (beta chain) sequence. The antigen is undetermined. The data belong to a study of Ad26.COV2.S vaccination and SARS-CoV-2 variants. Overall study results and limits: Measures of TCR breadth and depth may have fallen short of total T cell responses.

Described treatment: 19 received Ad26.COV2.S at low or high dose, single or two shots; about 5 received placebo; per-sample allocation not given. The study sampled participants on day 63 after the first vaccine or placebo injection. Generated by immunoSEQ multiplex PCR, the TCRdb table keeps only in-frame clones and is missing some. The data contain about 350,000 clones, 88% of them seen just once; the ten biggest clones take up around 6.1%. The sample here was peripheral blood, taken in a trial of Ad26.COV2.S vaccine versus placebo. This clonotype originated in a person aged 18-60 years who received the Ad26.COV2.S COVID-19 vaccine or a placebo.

For the CDR3, the DNA is TGTGCCAGCAGTTTATACGCTAGCGGGAGTGGGACAGATACGCAGTATTTT. The encoded protein is CASSLYASGSGTDTQYF. The chain carries TRBV28 and TRBJ2-3; 10 positions agree with TRBD2. The V segment lost 1 base and the J segment 3 bases; nucleotides outside the gene matches: 7. Germline loops: CDR1 MDHEN, CDR2 SYDVKM. CDR3 length: 17 amino acids.